This is a list of T cell receptor beta chains from one sample in a study of CD8+ T cells in alopecia areata. Data came from immunoSEQ multiplex PCR; TCRdb stores just in-frame clones and leaves some out. The sample carries 110,000 or so clones, roughly 68% recorded once. Material for sequencing was CD4+ T cells sorted from blood. Receptor source: a human donor in good health. The CDR3 runs from the conserved cysteine through the conserved F or W. D genes are given only for firm matches. The size entry is marked missing in some rows and otherwise reads once, few, many or a size class.

V gene	D gene	clone size	J gene	CDR3 DNA	CDR3 protein
TRBV19	-	-	TRBJ1-5	TGTGCCAGTAGTATGTCCACCAGGGTTTACCGGCCCCAGCATTTT	CASSMSTRVYRPQHF
TRBV6-6	-	-	TRBJ1-4	TGTGCCAGCAGTTACTCGAAATCCGGGGTCGGTGAAAAACTGTTTTTT	CASSYSKSGVGEKLFF
TRBV5-1	-	-	TRBJ2-3	TGCGCCAGCAGCTTCAGCCTAGCCACAGATACGCAGTATTTT	CASSFSLATDTQYF
TRBV25-1	-	-	TRBJ1-4	TGTGCCAGCAGTCCTATTTCAACTAATGAAAAACTGTTTTTT	CASSPISTNEKLFF
TRBV30	-	-	TRBJ2-5	TGTGCCTGGGGTCGTGGGGACGAGACCCAGTACTTC	CAWGRGDETQYF
TRBV27	TRBD2	-	TRBJ2-7	TGTGCCAGCAGTTTTAAGGGACTAGCGGCCTACGAGCAGTACTTC	CASSFKGLAAYEQYF
TRBV4-1	TRBD1	-	TRBJ2-3	TGCGCCACAAAGCCGGGACAGGGGTCAGATACGCAGTATTTT	CATKPGQGSDTQYF
TRBV29-1	-	few	TRBJ2-7	TGCAGCGTTGAAGGGACACTCTACGAGCAGTACTTC	CSVEGTLYEQYF
TRBV19	-	-	TRBJ2-5	TGTGCCAGTAGTATGACATTGCAAGAGACCCAGTACTTC	CASSMTLQETQYF
TRBV27	TRBD1	-	TRBJ2-3	TGTGCCAGCAGTCTCCGGACAGGGCTGAGCACAGATACGCAGTATTTT	CASSLRTGLSTDTQYF
TRBV10-3	TRBD1	-	TRBJ2-5	TGTGCCATCAGTGGGACAGGGGGCGAGACCCAGTACTTC	CAISGTGGETQYF
TRBV30	TRBD1	once	TRBJ2-5	TGTGCCGCGACAGGGGATCCACAAGAGACCCAGTACTTC	CAATGDPQETQYF
TRBV30	-	-	TRBJ1-6	TGTGCCTGGAGTGCGGGCAGGGGAAAGAGTTCACCCCTCCACTTT	CAWSAGRGKSSPLHF
TRBV29-1	-	-	TRBJ2-6	TGCAGCGACCGACATAGAGCCAACGTCCTGACTTTC	CSDRHRANVLTF
TRBV9	TRBD2	few	TRBJ2-2	TGTGCCAGCAGCGCCCGGACTAGCGGGGTTGGTAACACCGGGGAGCTGTTTTTT	CASSARTSGVGNTGELFF
TRBV5-4	-	once	TRBJ1-6	TGTGCCAGCAGCCGGGCGGGACGGTTAAAAGATAATTCACCCCTCCACTTT	CASSRAGRLKDNSPLHF
TRBV29-1	-	few	TRBJ1-3	TGCAGCGTTGAATGGATGGATTCCGGAAACACCATATATTTT	CSVEWMDSGNTIYF
TRBV29-1	-	-	TRBJ2-6	TGCAGCGTCGTGACAGGTCTTCTCGGGGCCAACGTCCTGACTTTC	CSVVTGLLGANVLTF
TRBV7-2	-	-	TRBJ2-1	TGTGCCAGCAGCTTCGATAACGGGGCGAACAATGAGCAGTTCTTC	CASSFDNGANNEQFF
TRBV23-1	TRBD1	few	TRBJ1-2	TGCGCCAGCAGCCTCGGGACAGGGCGACCTCCTAACTATGGCTACACCTTC	CASSLGTGRPPNYGYTF
TRBV30	TRBD1	-	TRBJ1-1	TGTGCCTGGAGTAGGACAGGGGGAACTGAAGCTTTCTTT	CAWSRTGGTEAFF
TRBV5-1	TRBD1	-	TRBJ1-6	TGCGCCAGCAGCCCAACGTTAACAGGGGGCAGCAATTCACCCCTCCACTTT	CASSPTLTGGSNSPLHF
TRBV5-4	-	-	TRBJ2-1	TGTGCCAGCAGCTTGTGGCTGGGGGCCGATGAGCAGTTCTTC	CASSLWLGADEQFF
TRBV7-2	-	-	TRBJ2-5	TGTGCCAGCAGCTTACGAGGGGCCGACAGGAGGACCCAGTACTTC	CASSLRGADRRTQYF
TRBV7-2	-	-	TRBJ2-3	TGTGCCAGCAGCAGTCATGTTACGCAGTATTTT	CASSSHVTQYF
TRBV29-1	-	few	TRBJ1-2	TGCAGCGTTAGCCCAGGCTCCTATGGCTACACCTTC	CSVSPGSYGYTF
TRBV7-9	-	once	TRBJ2-2	TGTGCCAGCAGCTTAGGAAAGAACACCGGGGAGCTGTTTTTT	CASSLGKNTGELFF
TRBV30	-	-	TRBJ1-1	TGTGCCGGGGCTAGGATGAACACTGAAGCTTTCTTT	CAGARMNTEAFF
TRBV29-1	-	few	TRBJ1-1	TGCAGCGCCATAACTCCGGGTCTTCCTCGCGCTTTCTTT	CSAITPGLPRAFF
TRBV29-1	-	few	TRBJ2-5	TGCAGCGTACAGGGAACGGAGACCCAGTACTTC	CSVQGTETQYF
TRBV6-5	-	once	TRBJ1-1	TGTGCCAGCAGTTACTCAGGTGGCTTAGGGGCTGAAGCTTTCTTT	CASSYSGGLGAEAFF
TRBV5-1	-	-	TRBJ2-5	TGCGCCAGCAGAGAAGGCCTACAAGAGACCCAGTACTTC	CASREGLQETQYF
TRBV7-2	-	few	TRBJ2-7	TGTGCCAGTGGCCGGGGCTACGAGCAGTACTTC	CASGRGYEQYF
TRBV23-1	-	-	TRBJ2-1	TGCGCCAGCAGTCAATCTACCCTCATGTCCGGCAATGAGCAGTTCTTC	CASSQSTLMSGNEQFF
TRBV7-2	TRBD2	once	TRBJ2-3	TGTGCCAGCAGCTTCGTAGCGGGGGGAAACACAGATACGCAGTATTTT	CASSFVAGGNTDTQYF